The rows below give T cell receptor beta chains drawn from one sample of a study of neoadjuvant nivolumab and ipilimumab in lung cancer. Clones were read by immunoSEQ multiplex PCR, and TCRdb kept only the in-frame ones, dropping some. The sample consists of some 28,000 clones, 75% to 85% of them appearing once. Material: tumor tissue, obtained after neoadjuvant nivolumab, alone or with ipilimumab, at or shortly before surgery. Receptor source: an adult with non-small cell lung cancer. CDR3s include the opening cysteine and the closing phenylalanine or tryptophan. The D gene is left open where the match is weak. Clone size, where shown, is once, few, many, or a class for clones that have expanded.

NA TRBJ2-3 NA TRBV18 TGTGCCAGCTCAAGACAGCAAGGTGATACGCAGTATTTT CASSRQQGDTQYF
NA TRBJ2-1 NA TRBV5-1 TGCGCCAGCAGCTTGGACACCCGCTCCTACAATGAGCAGTTCTTC CASSLDTRSYNEQFF
TRBD1 TRBJ2-2 NA TRBV29-1 TGCAGCGTTCCTAGGACAGGGTTTGGCGCCGGGGAGCTGTTTTTT CSVPRTGFGAGELFF
TRBD1 TRBJ1-5 NA TRBV7-9 TGTGCCAGCAGCTTGACTTCCGGGACAGTGGATAATCAGCCCCAGCATTTT CASSLTSGTVDNQPQHF
TRBD2 TRBJ2-7 NA TRBV7-2 TGTGCCAGCAGCTTAGGAGGGGCTAGCGGGAGTTACGAGCAGTACTTC CASSLGGASGSYEQYF
NA TRBJ2-7 NA TRBV6-4 TGTGCCAGCAGTGACTCAGGGGAACTTTACGAGCAGTACTTC CASSDSGELYEQYF
NA TRBJ1-1 NA TRBV5-4 TGTGCCAGCAGCTTGTCGTCTGCAGGGGTGAACACTGAAGCTTTCTTT CASSLSSAGVNTEAFF
NA TRBJ2-7 NA TRBV6-1 TGTGCCAGCAGTTTCGACGGGGTTTTGCAGTACTTC CASSFDGVLQYF
NA TRBJ1-5 once TRBV27 TGTGCCAGCAGTTTATCGAGGGGACATCAGCCCCAGCATTTT CASSLSRGHQPQHF
NA TRBJ1-5 few TRBV28 TGTGCCAGCAGCCCCTCAACGGGGCAGTATCAGCCCCAGCATTTT CASSPSTGQYQPQHF
NA TRBJ1-1 once TRBV11-2 TGTGCCAGCAGCTTAGAACCCAGCTTGAACACTGAAGCTTTCTTT CASSLEPSLNTEAFF
TRBD2 TRBJ2-7 NA TRBV5-1 TGCGCCAGCAGCTTGGCGCCGGGGGGATACGAGCAGTACTTC CASSLAPGGYEQYF
NA TRBJ2-7 once TRBV7-9 TGTGCCAGCAGCTTTTCTCTTTACGAGCAGTACTTC CASSFSLYEQYF
NA TRBJ2-2 NA TRBV6-5 TGTGCCAGCAGTTATTTTGCGAGCCCAAGGACCGGGGAGCTGTTTTTT CASSYFASPRTGELFF
NA TRBJ1-3 NA TRBV7-9 TGTGCCAGCAGCTCCACCGGGGGGGTCTCTGGAAACACCATATATTTT CASSSTGGVSGNTIYF
NA TRBJ1-1 NA TRBV28 TGTGCCAGCAGGAAACCCCCTCAGGCGAGGACTGAAGCTTTCTTT CASRKPPQARTEAFF
NA TRBJ2-3 once TRBV4-1 TGCGCCAGCAGCCAATCGGTTTCTGTGGCGAGCACAGATACGCAGTATTTT CASSQSVSVASTDTQYF
TRBD1 TRBJ1-3 NA TRBV2 TGTGCCAGCCTTGGGACAGCCTCTGGAAACACCATATATTTT CASLGTASGNTIYF
NA TRBJ2-7 NA TRBV14 TGTGCCAGCAGCCAAGAAAGGCGGTCATACGAGCAGTACTTC CASSQERRSYEQYF
NA TRBJ2-7 NA TRBV7-9 TGTGCCAGCAGCTCACAGGACGGGAACTACGAGCAGTACTTC CASSSQDGNYEQYF
TRBD2 TRBJ2-7 NA TRBV30 TGTGCCTGGAGTCTCGGCCTAGCGGACGAGCAGTACTTC CAWSLGLADEQYF
NA TRBJ1-1 NA TRBV7-2 TGTGCCAGCAGCTTCGGGCCCGAAGTATTCACTGAAGCTTTCTTT CASSFGPEVFTEAFF
NA TRBJ2-7 NA TRBV7-9 TGTGCCAGCAGCTCCCCGTTCGAGCAGTACTTC CASSSPFEQYF
NA TRBJ1-4 NA TRBV11-2 TGTGCCAGCAGCTCCTCGGGCAGGGATGAAAAACTGTTTTTT CASSSSGRDEKLFF
NA TRBJ1-5 NA TRBV5-1 TGCGCCAGCAGCTTGGGGGATGGCAATCAGCCCCAGCATTTT CASSLGDGNQPQHF
TRBD1 TRBJ1-2 NA TRBV7-8 TGTGCCAGCAGCGAAGGGACAGATCTTCCTGGCTACACCTTC CASSEGTDLPGYTF
TRBD2 TRBJ2-2 NA TRBV9 TGTGCCAGCAGCGCACTGTCCGAACCGCGGGAGGGCGGGGAGCTGTTTTTT CASSALSEPREGGELFF
NA TRBJ2-1 NA TRBV11-1 TGTGCCAGCAGAACTAGCAGTAATGAGCAGTTCTTC CASRTSSNEQFF
NA TRBJ2-7 once TRBV30 TGTGCCTGGAGAGGGGCAGGGCGTCTCCGGGAGCAGTACTTC CAWRGAGRLREQYF
NA TRBJ2-1 NA TRBV11-3 TGTGCCAGCAGTTCTACAGGGCGGTCGAGCGCCTACAATGAGCAGTTCTTC CASSSTGRSSAYNEQFF
NA TRBJ1-2 NA TRBV6-6 TGTGCCAGCAGTTATCCCCTCGGGACTCTTTATGGCTACACCTTC CASSYPLGTLYGYTF
TRBD2 TRBJ2-5 NA TRBV5-1 TGCGCCAGCAGCTCGGGACTAGCGGGAGATGGGGTGGAGACCCAGTACTTC CASSSGLAGDGVETQYF
TRBD1 TRBJ2-7 NA TRBV11-3 TGTGCCAGCAGCCGCGGACAGGTTTCCGAGCAGTACTTC CASSRGQVSEQYF
NA TRBJ2-2 NA TRBV5-1 TGCGCCAGCAGCGTGGCGGTGAACACCGGGGAGCTGTTTTTT CASSVAVNTGELFF
NA TRBJ1-4 NA TRBV7-9 TGTGCCAGCAGCCCCCGATGGGGTACAGGGCTGAATGAAAAACTGTTTTTT CASSPRWGTGLNEKLFF
NA TRBJ2-7 NA TRBV5-5 TGTGCCAGCAGCTTGTCCTGGTACGAGCAGTACTTC CASSLSWYEQYF
NA TRBJ2-2 NA TRBV5-1 TGCGCCAGCAGCTTGAGGGCGGACGGGGAGCTGTTTTTT CASSLRADGELFF
NA TRBJ1-1 NA TRBV13 TGTGCCAGCAGCTTAAGATCCCTTAGGCGCACTGAAGCTTTCTTT CASSLRSLRRTEAFF
NA TRBJ1-5 NA TRBV7-2 TGTGCCAGCAGCTCGGGCGGGACTCCCAATCAGCCCCAGCATTTT CASSSGGTPNQPQHF
TRBD1 TRBJ1-5 NA TRBV19 TGTGCCAGTAGTACTCACAGGGGGGCATATCAGCCCCAGCATTTT CASSTHRGAYQPQHF
TRBD1 TRBJ1-4 NA TRBV10-3 TGTGCCATCAGTGTAAACAGGGGGCCTAATGAAAAACTGTTTTTT CAISVNRGPNEKLFF
TRBD2 TRBJ2-7 NA TRBV9 TGTGCCAGCAGCGTAGAGCCTAGCGGGGCCTACGAGCAGTACTTC CASSVEPSGAYEQYF
NA TRBJ1-2 NA TRBV30 TGTGCCTGGAGTCCCTCTCCGGGGTCCCGGGGCTACACCTTC CAWSPSPGSRGYTF